This T cell receptor (beta chain) was obtained from a study of radiotherapy plus CTLA-4 blockade in lung cancer. Study overall: Objective responses were observed in 15% to 20% of patients, and disease control was achieved by roughly 31%.

Data came from immunoSEQ multiplex PCR; TCRdb stores just in-frame clones and leaves some out. In the table there are some 48,000 clones, around nine tenths of which are singletons. The study treated chemo-refractory metastatic non-small-cell lung cancer patients with focal radiation plus ipilimumab CTLA-4 blockade. Overall study findings and caveats: Reports state that early shifts in blood T cell clones, with interferon-beta, best predicted response.

Germline V gene lookup returns CDR1 MGHRA and CDR2 YSYEKL. Between the trimmed V and J ends, which lost 4 bases and 3 bases, there was a span of 15 bases. The length of the CDR3 is 15 residues. In regard to this clone: Its antigen remains unknown.

The chain links TRBV4-1 to TRBJ1-1; weak D call: TRBD1 (6 bases). This material consisted of peripheral blood, taken from a patient treated with radiotherapy plus ipilimumab. The receptor was isolated from a human donor with non-small cell lung cancer that progressed on radiotherapy plus ipilimumab. Some clones in this sample may be carry-over from other donors' samples. This CDR3 is CASSPSQGFDTEAFF. In nucleotides, the CDR3 is TGCGCCAGCAGCCCCTCACAGGGATTTGACACTGAAGCTTTCTTT.